This TCR beta chain was sequenced during a study of blood T cells in healthy people across ages. Peripheral blood was drawn, roughly 10 milliliters per donor. Each sample gave at least 6.5 million isolated PBMCs. The second PCR ran about 7 to 12 cycles with a sample-barcoded 5' primer and J-beta primers. TCRdb processed the 5' RACE reads anew with MiXCR; each CDR3 protein has one entry. The sample includes around 1,500,000 distinct CDR3 sequences, approximately 38% of them seen just once. This CDR3 spans 15 amino acids. V shed 5 bases and J shed 2 bases, with 13 bases lying between them. This clonotype turned up a few times.

This TCR was sampled from a woman aged 18-30 years in good health. Sequenced: blood. This rearrangement joins TRBV12-3 or TRBV12-4 to TRBJ2-1, with a tentative D call TRBD2 (6 bases). The CDR3 nucleotides read TGTGCCAGCAGTCTCCGGGAGTCGACCTACAATGAGCAGTTCTTC. It codes for CASSLRESTYNEQFF.